This T cell receptor beta chain originates from a study of beta chain features in type 1 diabetes. All of the isolated RNA was reverse transcribed, so expressed TCRB transcripts were sequenced. Regulatory, naive and central memory T cell samples averaged about 3.57 million reads. The protocol was immunoSEQ multiplex PCR, while the TCRdb copy is restricted to in-frame clones and leaves out a portion. The table shows 150,000 to 200,000 clones, with approximately 8.1% occurring only once. This clone showed up just a few times. The antigen is undetermined. Study-wide points: The naive, central memory and Treg TCRB repertoires of patients appeared to be more similar to one another than those of healthy donors. Type 1 diabetes patients showed a moderate but significant shortening of TCRB CDR3s in all four CD4+ subsets. A pattern of fewer insertions and more deletions at VDJ junctions was seen in type 1 diabetes patients. PCR may have favored shorter templates equally in patients and controls.

Germline trimming cut 3 bases from V and 5 bases from J; bases unmatched to any gene: 10. Germline lookup yields CDR1 SGHTA and CDR2 FQGNSA. The CDR3 runs to 16 residues. The gene calls are TRBV7-2 and TRBJ1-1; 9 positions match TRBD1. The clonotype originates from a woman aged 40 to 49 with type 1 diabetes. The material sequenced was central memory CD4+ T cells from blood. The CDR3 spells CASSLQMTGGRTEAFF. The CDR3 bases are TGTGCCAGCAGCTTGCAAATGACAGGGGGGCGTACTGAAGCTTTCTTT.